This T cell receptor (beta chain) was observed in a study of shared clonotypes between healthy human individuals. A word on this clone: Its antigen is not identified.

General observations from the study: Relative to memory subsets, naive subsets generally showed larger estimated richness. Sampling covered nothing but blood. Tissue TCR repertoires likely differ from those found in blood.

Looked up from germline, CDR1 is SQVTM and CDR2 is ANQGSEA. V dropped 5 bases and J dropped 4; count of bases not matched to a gene: 12. The CDR3 extends over 15 amino acids. Produced via immunoSEQ multiplex PCR; TCRdb's table is partial and in-frame only. The data show about 120,000 clones, 55% to 70% seen once. The specimen sequenced was memory CD8+ T cells sorted from blood. Subset given: CD45RO+ cells pooled with CCR7-negative TemRA cells. The sequence derives from a woman in her 30s in good health. The rearrangement joins TRBV29-1 to TRBJ2-7; 9 positions match TRBD2. CDR3 in amino acids: CSVSGGRVPSYEQYF. Written as DNA, the CDR3 is TGCAGCGTTTCTGGCGGGAGGGTCCCAAGTTACGAGCAGTACTTC.